This T cell receptor (beta chain) was found in a study of cytomegalovirus exposure and HLA in healthy donors. Study-wide results and limits: TCR beta V- and J-gene trimming, according to a later analysis, was linked to a missense DCLRE1C variant.

Amplification used 60 Vbeta primers and 13 Jbeta primers. Data came from immunoSEQ multiplex PCR; TCRdb stores just in-frame clones and leaves some out. The top ten clones hold roughly 9.3% of a sample with 43,000 or so clones, around 65% of them seen once. The trim removed 4 bases at V and 1 base at J, leaving 11 bases unmatched. Germline lookup yields CDR1 SGHRS and CDR2 YFSETQ. The CDR3 covers 18 residues. On this clone: Its antigen is not identified.

The chain joins TRBV5-1 to TRBJ2-2; 9 bases align to TRBD1. The sequencing sample was made of PBMCs. This clonotype was obtained from a human donor in good health. CDR3 nucleotide sequence: TGCGCCAGCAGCCATCTCCCGGGACAGGGATTGAACACCGGGGAGCTGTTTTTT. Translating gives CASSHLPGQGLNTGELFF.